The 6 T cell receptor beta chains below come from one sample, sequenced in a study of T cell changes during pregnancy in multiple sclerosis. Measured with immunoSEQ multiplex PCR; TCRdb has only the in-frame clones, and not every one. The sample includes tens of thousands of clones, 94% of them seen just once. The sample consisted of peripheral blood, taken in the third trimester of pregnancy. The receptors derive from a female donor with multiple sclerosis, enrolled in a pregnancy study.

About this clone itself: One end of the junction is discordant with germline, which a read error may explain. V gene TRBV7-7 combines with J gene TRBJ2-1, with 10 bases that match TRBD2. CDR1 is SSHAT, CDR2 FNYEAQ, per germline (reference sequence). The CDR3 sequence is 15 residues long. Here the CDR3 reads CASSLSGGNYNEQFF. The CDR3 DNA sequence: TGTGCTAGCAGTCTTAGCGGGGGGAACTACAATGAGCAGTTCTTC.

The genes are TRBV5-1 and TRBJ2-6; a weak D match, TRBD1 (6 bases). V was pared by 0 bases and J by 0 bases, with 10 bases between. In germline, CDR1 is SGHRS, CDR2 YFSETQ. There are 17 residues in the CDR3. CDR3 DNA sequence: TGCGCCAGCAGCTTGGCCCACAGGGTCTCTGGGGCCAACGTCCTGACTTTC. Encoded protein: CASSLAHRVSGANVLTF.

The genes are TRBV14 and TRBJ2-6, with TRBD2 as a possible D gene (6 bases). The CDR3 is 18 amino acids. Germline CDR1 SGHDN, CDR2 FVKESK. V lost 1 base and J 0 bases, leaving 13 bases between the germline ends. The CDR3 region is CASSQVGGRYSGANVLTF. Written as DNA, the CDR3 is TGTGCCAGCAGCCAAGTGGGAGGCAGATACTCTGGGGCCAACGTCCTGACTTTC.

V usage is TRBV27 and J usage is TRBJ1-2, with no clear D. V was clipped by 5 bases and J by 0 bases, with 10 bases between them. There are 14 residues in the CDR3. Germline CDR1 reads MNHEY; CDR2 reads SMNVEV (reference sequence). CDR3 in DNA: TGTGCCAGCAGTCCCCCCACAACTAACTATGGCTACACCTTC. Its translation is CASSPPTTNYGYTF.

This clone was picked up one time. This rearrangement joins TRBV2 to TRBJ1-5; possible D gene TRBD1, 6 bases. V was clipped by 3 bases and J by 0 bases, with 15 bases between them. The CDR3 is made up of 17 amino acids. Germline assignment: CDR1 SNHLY and CDR2 FYNNEI. CDR3 nucleotides: TGTGCCAGCAGTGATAGGGGACACGGTCTTAGCAATCAGCCCCAGCATTTT. Protein sequence: CASSDRGHGLSNQPQHF.

V usage is TRBV5-1 and J usage is TRBJ1-3, with 9 positions matching TRBD1. The CDR3 length is 16 residues. Unmatched junction bases numbered 5, after V lost 4 bases and J lost 0 bases. Germline assignment: CDR1 SGHRS and CDR2 YFSETQ. The CDR3 region has the DNA TGCGCCAGCAGCCCAAACAGGGGGCACTCTGGAAACACCATATATTTT. Its translation is CASSPNRGHSGNTIYF.